This passage covers 20 T cell receptor beta chains from one sample sequenced in a study of cytomegalovirus exposure and HLA in healthy donors. The PCR made use of 60 Vbeta and 13 Jbeta primers. This table comes from immunoSEQ multiplex PCR, and its TCRdb copy is limited to in-frame clones, with some not included. Seen here are approximately 180,000 clones, more than 60% observed once, and the top ten hold roughly 3.5%. The specimen sequenced was PBMCs. The receptor set was obtained from an older woman in good health and CMV-seropositive.

Concerning this clone: The junction departs from germline at one end; a sequencing error may be responsible. V is TRBV18 and J is TRBJ1-2, with TRBD1 identical over 10 bases. This CDR3 has 13 amino acids. Germline CDR1 reads KGHSH; CDR2 reads LQKENI. The chain's CDR3 is CAGSPTGGRGYTF. The CDR3 DNA sequence: TGTGCCGGCTCACCGACAGGGGGCCGAGGCTACACCTTC.

The CDR3 loop is CASSQVTSGVTPYEQYF. As DNA, the CDR3 is TGTGCCAGCAGCCAAGTAACTAGCGGGGTTACCCCCTACGAGCAGTACTTC. The rearrangement uses TRBV4-2 and TRBJ2-7, with TRBD2 matching 10 bases. Germline values: CDR1 LGHNA, CDR2 YNFKEQ. The CDR3 is made up of 17 amino acids. The V gene end was trimmed by 1 base and the J gene end by 2 bases; junction bases not matched to a gene: 8.

The J gene is TRBJ2-7, the V gene TRBV9; 7 bases agree with TRBD1. The CDR3 extends over 14 amino acids. The junction had 10 bases not matched to a gene; V was cut back by 3 bases and J by 7 bases. Germline CDR1 SGDLS, CDR2 YYNGEE. CDR3 sequence (DNA): TGTGCCAGCAGCGACGGACAGGCTTCGGGTGAGCAGTACTTC. This sequence encodes CASSDGQASGEQYF.

The V call is TRBV4-1, the J call TRBJ2-3; D gene unclear. The CDR3 spans 15 residues. V was shortened by 1 base and J by 3 bases, with 11 bases between the two germline ends. The V gene's germline CDR1 is MGHRA and CDR2 YSYEKL. For the CDR3, the DNA is TGCGCCAGCAGCCAAGCTGGAGACGGAACAGATACGCAGTATTTT. Amino acids: CASSQAGDGTDTQYF.

V gene TRBV9 combines with J gene TRBJ1-5; D unresolved. The V end lost 7 bases, the J end lost 5 bases, and 10 bases lay between the germline ends. CDR1 and CDR2 (germline): SGDLS, YYNGEE. CDR3 size: 12 residues. The CDR3 sequence is CASSPRDQPQHF. The CDR3 DNA is TGTGCCAGCTCGCCGAGGGATCAGCCCCAGCATTTT.

This clone came up a few times. J is TRBJ2-7 and V is TRBV7-8; possibly TRBD2 for D (5 bases). This CDR3 has 17 amino acids. The germline V gene encodes CDR1 SGHVS and CDR2 FQNEAQ. V lost 3 bases to trimming and J lost 1 base, with 19 bases between them. The CDR3 sequence: CASSLARGLGSSYEQYF. The CDR3 DNA follows: TGTGCCAGCAGCTTGGCCCGCGGACTGGGATCTTCCTACGAGCAGTACTTC.

This clone turned up a few times. CDR3: CSTVKRTPGTEAFF. The CDR3 DNA reads TGCAGCACCGTGAAGAGGACCCCAGGGACTGAAGCTTTCTTT. The rearrangement links TRBV29-1 to TRBJ1-1; D is possibly TRBD1 (5 bases). Germline-derived CDR1 and CDR2 are SQVTM and ANQGSEA. This CDR3 has 14 amino acids. Deletions cut 8 bases from V and 5 bases from J, with 21 bases between.

The chain has TRBV7-3 and TRBJ2-1; 7 nucleotides agree with TRBD1. This CDR3 region has 16 residues. V lost 0 bases, J lost 0 bases, and 2 bases stayed unmatched. Germline CDR1 reads SGHTA; CDR2 reads FQGTGA. CDR3 residues: CASSLTGDSSYNEQFF. CDR3 sequence (DNA): TGTGCCAGCAGCTTAACAGGGGACAGCTCCTACAATGAGCAGTTCTTC.

The rearrangement joins TRBV18 to TRBJ2-1; 9 positions agree with TRBD2. V lost 6 bases to trimming and J lost 4 bases; unmatched junction nucleotides: 7. Germline V gives CDR1 KGHSH, CDR2 LQKENI. This CDR3 is 15 amino acids long. The CDR3 loop is CASSTGTSRYNEQFF. CDR3 bases: TGTGCCAGCTCCACCGGGACTAGCAGGTACAATGAGCAGTTCTTC.

The gene calls are TRBV4-1 and TRBJ1-1, with 12 nucleotides matching TRBD1. Germline values: CDR1 MGHRA, CDR2 YSYEKL. This CDR3 has 17 amino acids. J was trimmed by 1 base and V by 4 bases; bases with no gene match: 7. The CDR3 nucleotides read TGCGCCAGCAGCCCCCTGGGACAGGGGGCTCAGAACACTGAAGCTTTCTTT. Amino acid sequence: CASSPLGQGAQNTEAFF.

The gene calls are TRBV6-5 and TRBJ2-7; no firm D call. V was pared by 0 bases and J by 3 bases, with 9 bases between. The CDR3 has 14 residues. Germline CDR1 and CDR2: MNHEY and SVGAGI. DNA of the CDR3: TGTGCCAGCAGTTACTCGAGGCCCGACTACGAGCAGTACTTC. As protein: CASSYSRPDYEQYF.

This clone was counted a few times. CDR3 residues: CASTNGQGSGRTIYF. As DNA, the CDR3 is TGTGCCAGCACGAATGGTCAGGGCTCCGGTAGGACCATATATTTT. The chain has TRBV7-2 and TRBJ1-3, with D possibly matching TRBD1 (5 bases). Deletions cut 7 bases from V and 10 bases from J, with 23 bases between. Germline-derived CDR1 and CDR2 are SGHTA and FQGNSA. The CDR3 totals 15 residues.

This chain joins TRBV27 and TRBJ1-5; weak D call: TRBD1 (5 bases). Germline CDR1 MNHEY, CDR2 SMNVEV (reference sequence). Trimming left V 3 bases short and J 0 bases short, with 9 bases between. There are 15 residues in the CDR3. The CDR3 sequence: CASSLWGDSNQPQHF. The CDR3 DNA follows: TGTGCCAGCAGTTTGTGGGGGGATAGCAATCAGCCCCAGCATTTT.

CDR3 amino acids: CASSEPAGNTIYF. The CDR3 DNA sequence: TGCGCCAGCAGTGAGCCCGCCGGAAACACCATATATTTT. The chain links TRBV5-1 to TRBJ1-3; no clear D gene. CDR1 SGHRS and CDR2 YFSETQ come from the germline V gene. V was shortened by 5 bases and J by 4 bases, with 10 bases between the two germline ends. The CDR3 has 13 amino acids.

This chain joins TRBV7-3 and TRBJ2-3; 9 bases match TRBD1. CDR3 length: 18 amino acids. Germline V CDR1 and CDR2: SGHTA, FQGTGA. V gave up 1 base and J gave up 5 bases; unmatched junction bases: 13. CDR3 bases: TGTGCCAGCAGCTTAATCGGGGCTTGGGGACAGGGCCAAGATACGCAGTATTTT. It translates to CASSLIGAWGQGQDTQYF.

The chain couples TRBV30 to TRBJ1-3; weak D call: TRBD1 (5 bases). Germline CDR1 is GTSNPN and CDR2 is SVGIG (reference sequence). This CDR3 has 14 amino acids. V lost 0 bases to trimming and J lost 1 base, with 7 bases between them. In DNA, the CDR3 is TGTGCCTGGAGTGTCCGACAGTCTGGAAACACCATATATTTT. Translation gives CAWSVRQSGNTIYF.

The genes are TRBV2 and TRBJ2-7; 14 nucleotides match TRBD2. Germline trimming cut 6 bases from V and 1 base from J; bases unmatched to any gene: 5. The CDR3 has 16 residues. Germline CDR1 reads SNHLY; CDR2 reads FYNNEI. The CDR3 is CASRTGTSGGSYEQYF. CDR3 nucleotide sequence: TGTGCCAGCAGGACCGGGACTAGCGGGGGTTCCTACGAGCAGTACTTC. Full variable domain (outside the CDR3, taken from reference TRBV2 and TRBJ2-7): EPEVTQTPSHQVTQMGQEVILRCVPISNHLYFYWYRQILGQKVEFLVSFYNNEISEKSEIFDDQFSVERPDGSNFTLKIRSTKLEDSAMYFCASRTGTSGGSYEQYFGPGTRLTVT.

The sample holds a few counts of this clone. V gene TRBV19 combines with J gene TRBJ1-4; 7 nucleotides match TRBD1. Trimming took 4 bases from V and 10 from J; bases not matched to a gene: 3. The CDR3 extends over 12 amino acids. Per the germline V gene, CDR1 is LNHDA and CDR2 is SQIVND (reference sequence). As DNA, the CDR3 is TGTGCCAGTAGTAGAGCAGGGGGAAAACTGTTTTTT. It codes for CASSRAGGKLFF.

The rearrangement joins TRBV30 to TRBJ2-5; 7 bases are a match to TRBD1. CDR3 size: 12 residues. Germline values: CDR1 GTSNPN, CDR2 SVGIG (reference sequence). Trimming at V came to 4 bases and at J to 5 bases, leaving 4 bases not matched to a gene. CDR3 protein: CAWTGQRETQYF. CDR3 sequence (DNA): TGTGCCTGGACGGGACAGCGGGAGACCCAGTACTTC.

The chain is built from TRBV5-4 and TRBJ2-7; TRBD2 aligns across 7 bases. The length of the CDR3 is 13 residues. The V gene's germline CDR1 is SGHNT and CDR2 YYREEE (reference sequence). With V trimmed by 2 bases and J by 4 bases, 3 bases remained unmatched. The DNA for the CDR3 is TGTGCCAGCAGCTTCGGGGGGAGTTACGAGCAGTACTTC. It is translated as CASSFGGSYEQYF.